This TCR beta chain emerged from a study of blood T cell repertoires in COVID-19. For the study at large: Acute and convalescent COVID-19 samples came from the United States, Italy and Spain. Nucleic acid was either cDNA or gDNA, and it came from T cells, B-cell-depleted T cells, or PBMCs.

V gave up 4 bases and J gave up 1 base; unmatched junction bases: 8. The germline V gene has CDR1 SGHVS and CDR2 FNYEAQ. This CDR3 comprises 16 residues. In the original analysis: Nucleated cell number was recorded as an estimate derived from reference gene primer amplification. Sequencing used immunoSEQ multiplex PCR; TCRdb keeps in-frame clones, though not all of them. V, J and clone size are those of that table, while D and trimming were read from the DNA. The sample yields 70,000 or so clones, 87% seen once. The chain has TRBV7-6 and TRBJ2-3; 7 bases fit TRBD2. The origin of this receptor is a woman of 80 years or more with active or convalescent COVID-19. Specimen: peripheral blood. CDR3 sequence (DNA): TGTGCCAGCAGCTACCTAAGCGGGGAAGGCACAGATACGCAGTATTTT. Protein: CASSYLSGEGTDTQYF.